These 15 T cell receptor beta chains originate from one sample sequenced in a study of T cell repertoires in cytomegalovirus infection. TCRdb reprocessed the reads with MiXCR, giving one entry per CDR3 protein. The sample includes 150,000 to 180,000 distinct CDR3 sequences, about a quarter seen only once; the top ten take approximately 10%. The source material was PBMCs. All receptors come from a human donor in good health (CMV status not recorded). Some clones in this sample may be carry-over from other donors' samples.

The rearrangement uses TRBV4-3 and TRBJ2-7, with D possibly being TRBD1 (6 bases). V lost 6 bases, J lost 1 base, and 16 bases lay in between. The CDR3 contains 15 residues. Germline loops: CDR1 LGHNA, CDR2 YSLEER. For the CDR3, the DNA is TGCGCCAGCAGTCGAGCGGCAGGGGATTCCTACGAGCAGTACTTC. This encodes CASSRAAGDSYEQYF.

The chain uses TRBV29-1 and TRBJ2-2, with TRBD2 matching 9 bases. The V gene's germline CDR1 is SQVTM and CDR2 ANQGSEA. J lost 7 bases, V lost 5 bases, and 5 bases had no gene match. This CDR3 is 13 amino acids long. CDR3 nucleotides: TGCAGCGTTCTAGCGGGACCCAGCGGGGAGCTGTTTTTT. Residues: CSVLAGPSGELFF.

At least ten counts were recorded for this clonotype. The chain uses TRBV7-2 and TRBJ1-3; D is unresolved. The V end lost 5 bases, the J end lost 2 bases, and 16 bases lay between the germline ends. Germline CDR1 SGHTA, CDR2 FQGNSA. The CDR3 runs 16 residues. CDR3: CASSPPGPMTGNTIYF. CDR3 nucleotide sequence: TGTGCCAGCAGCCCCCCCGGCCCGATGACTGGAAACACCATATATTTT. Full variable domain (missing parts from reference TRBV7-2 and TRBJ1-3): GAGVSQSPSNKVTEKGKDVELRCDPISGHTALYWYRQSLGQGLEFLIYFQGNSAPDKSGLPSDRFSAERTGGSVSTLTIQRTQQEDSAVYLCASSPPGPMTGNTIYFGEGSWLTVV.

The table lists this clonotype with a few counts. The chain carries TRBV11-1 and TRBJ1-6; D is uncertain. Trimming cost V 2 bases and J 7 bases, with 9 bases left between them. CDR3 length: 14 residues. Germline V CDR1 and CDR2: SGHAT, FQDESV (reference sequence). The CDR3 loop reads CASSLRPTNSPLHF. CDR3 DNA: TGTGCCAGCAGCTTAAGGCCGACAAATTCACCCCTCCACTTT.

The chain is built from TRBV7-9 and TRBJ1-1; TRBD1 agrees at 11 bases. With 2 bases clipped from V and 1 base from J, the junction kept 6 bases outside the gene matches. CDR1 and CDR2 from the germline V gene are SEHNR and FQNEAQ (reference sequence). The CDR3 extends over 17 amino acids. The CDR3 reads CASSLTGTGGRNTEAFF. The DNA of the CDR3 is TGTGCCAGCAGCTTAACCGGGACAGGGGGTAGGAACACTGAAGCTTTCTTT.

This clonotype appeared a few times. The rearrangement links TRBV7-9 to TRBJ2-1, with 11 bases identical to TRBD2. From germline, CDR1 is SEHNR and CDR2 FQNEAQ (reference sequence). Trimming took 3 bases from V and 4 from J; bases not matched to a gene: 14. The CDR3 is 19 residues long. The CDR3 is CASSLRTGASGRLYNEQFF. The CDR3, as DNA: TGTGCCAGCAGCTTGCGGACAGGGGCTAGCGGGAGGCTTTACAATGAGCAGTTCTTC.

This chain connects TRBV28 to TRBJ2-7, with D uncertain. Trimming cost V 5 bases and J 3 bases, with 8 bases left between them. CDR3 length: 12 amino acids. Germline CDR1 is MDHEN and CDR2 is SYDVKM. As DNA, the CDR3 is TGTGCCAGCAGTCTGACCCACTACGAGCAGTACTTC. Protein sequence: CASSLTHYEQYF.

The table lists this clonotype with a few counts. The CDR3 nucleotides read TGTGCCAGCAGCTGGGGGATGGGCAATCAGCCCCAGCATTTT. This translates into CASSWGMGNQPQHF. V and J are TRBV28 and TRBJ1-5; weak D call: TRBD1 (5 bases). CDR1 and CDR2 from the germline V gene are MDHEN and SYDVKM. The length of the CDR3 is 14 residues. Trimming pared 6 bases from V and 2 bases from J, leaving 11 bases between.

This clonotype was seen many times. The chain combines TRBV7-2 with TRBJ1-2; unclear D gene. The length of the CDR3 is 14 residues. Germline CDR1 SGHTA, CDR2 FQGNSA. Trimming cost V 5 bases and J 3 bases, with 13 bases left between them. CDR3 sequence reads: CASSPSGRDYGYTF. CDR3 nucleotides: TGTGCCAGCAGCCCGAGTGGACGGGACTATGGCTACACCTTC.

This clonotype was seen more than once but under ten times. The V gene is TRBV30, the J gene TRBJ1-2; D remains unclear. V was clipped by 1 base and J by 8 bases, with 11 bases between them. Germline V lookup: CDR1 GTSNPN, CDR2 SVGIG (reference sequence). The CDR3 is 12 residues long. The CDR3 is CAWSAQTGGYTF. The CDR3 DNA reads TGTGCCTGGAGTGCACAGACGGGGGGCTACACCTTC.

The V and J genes are TRBV2 and TRBJ1-1; D gene unclear. Deletions cut 5 bases from V and 1 base from J, with 8 bases between. The CDR3 has 13 amino acids. In germline, CDR1 is SNHLY, CDR2 FYNNEI. The CDR3 here is CASSQSGNTEAFF. DNA of the CDR3: TGTGCCAGCAGTCAATCAGGGAACACTGAAGCTTTCTTT.

At least ten counts were recorded for this clonotype. The chain uses TRBV7-8 and TRBJ1-5, with D perhaps TRBD1 (5 bases). The germline CDR1 and CDR2 sequences are SGHVS and FQNEAQ. V lost 2 bases to trimming and J lost 1 base, with 9 bases between them. The CDR3 is 15 amino acids. The CDR3 protein is CASSLSGQSNQPQHF. In DNA, the CDR3 is TGTGCCAGCAGCTTATCAGGGCAGAGCAATCAGCCCCAGCATTTT.

This clonotype was observed a handful of times. As DNA, the CDR3 is TGCGCCAGCAGCCCGTTCAGCGGGGGCGTTGCGACGAACACCGGGGAGCTGTTTTTT. It translates to CASSPFSGGVATNTGELFF. This rearrangement joins TRBV5-1 to TRBJ2-2; 8 bases are a match to TRBD2. The CDR3 is 19 residues long. The trim removed 4 bases at V and 0 bases at J, leaving 14 bases unmatched. The V gene's germline CDR1 is SGHRS and CDR2 YFSETQ. Supplemented by reference TRBV5-1 and TRBJ2-2, the full variable domain reads KAGVTQTPRYLIKTRGQQVTLSCSPISGHRSVSWYQQTPGQGLQFLFEYFSETQRNKGNFPGRFSGRQFSNSRSEMNVSTLELGDSALYLCASSPFSGGVATNTGELFFGEGSRLTVL.

This clonotype was seen repeatedly, ten times or more. The rearrangement uses TRBV7-8 and TRBJ2-3; D may be TRBD1 (5 bases). The V and J ends lost 1 base and 6 bases respectively, with 14 bases between them. CDR1 and CDR2 (germline): SGHVS, FQNEAQ. The CDR3 totals 15 residues. The CDR3 is CASSLDPGLSDTQYF. The CDR3 nucleotides read TGTGCCAGCAGCTTAGATCCAGGGTTATCCGATACGCAGTATTTT.

This clonotype was counted at least ten times. This chain links TRBV7-2 with TRBJ2-6, with 7 bases fitting TRBD1. CDR3 length: 18 residues. Germline trimming cut 1 base from V and 0 bases from J; bases unmatched to any gene: 6. Germline lookup yields CDR1 SGHTA and CDR2 FQGNSA. The CDR3 loop reads CASSLGGTAYSGANVLTF. CDR3 DNA sequence: TGTGCCAGCAGCTTAGGAGGGACAGCATACTCTGGGGCCAACGTCCTGACTTTC.